This T cell receptor (beta chain) originates from a study of Graves' ophthalmopathy and Graves' hyperthyroidism. Across the whole study: Stable hyperthyroidism meant no ophthalmopathy within 18 months of follow-up.

This clonotype was counted many times. Germline CDR1 and CDR2: SGHRS and YFSETQ. This CDR3 comprises 15 residues. V shed 0 bases, J shed 7 bases, and the junction held 7 bases outside the gene matches. Amplifying from RNA transcripts, the study obtained TCR beta CDR3 regions. Second-round multiplex PCR came after first-round RT-PCR with HTBI primers. TCRdb re-called the multiplex PCR reads with MiXCR, one entry per CDR3 protein. The data show about 550,000 distinct CDR3 sequences, with just under 40% seen just once and about 4% held by the top ten. The sequenced sample was peripheral blood or thyroid tissue (not recorded which). The sequence was collected from an adult man with Graves' hyperthyroidism. This chain links TRBV5-1 with TRBJ2-7; 10 nucleotides line up with TRBD2. The CDR3 is CASSLESASGSEQYF. The CDR3 bases are TGCGCCAGCAGCTTGGAAAGCGCTAGCGGGAGTGAGCAGTACTTC.